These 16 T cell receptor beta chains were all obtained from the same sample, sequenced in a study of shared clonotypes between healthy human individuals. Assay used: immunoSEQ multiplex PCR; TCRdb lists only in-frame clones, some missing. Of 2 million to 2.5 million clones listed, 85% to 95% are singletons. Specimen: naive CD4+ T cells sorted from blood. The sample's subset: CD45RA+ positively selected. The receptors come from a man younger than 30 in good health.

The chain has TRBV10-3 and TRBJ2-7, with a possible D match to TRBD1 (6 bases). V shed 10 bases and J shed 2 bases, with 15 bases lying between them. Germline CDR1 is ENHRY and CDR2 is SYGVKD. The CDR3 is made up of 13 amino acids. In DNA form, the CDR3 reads TGTGCCACCGGAACAGGGCTAACCTACGAGCAGTACTTC. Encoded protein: CATGTGLTYEQYF.

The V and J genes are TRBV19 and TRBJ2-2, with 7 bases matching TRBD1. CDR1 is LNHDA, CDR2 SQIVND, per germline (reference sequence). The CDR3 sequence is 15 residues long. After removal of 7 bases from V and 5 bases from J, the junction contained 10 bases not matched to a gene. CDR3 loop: CASTAWFRGTGELFF. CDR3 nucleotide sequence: TGTGCCAGTACCGCTTGGTTCAGGGGGACCGGGGAGCTGTTTTTT.

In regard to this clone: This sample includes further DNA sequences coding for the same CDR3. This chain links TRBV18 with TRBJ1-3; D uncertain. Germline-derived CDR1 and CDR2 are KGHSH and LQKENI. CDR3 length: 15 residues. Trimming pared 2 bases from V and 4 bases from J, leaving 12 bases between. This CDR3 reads CASSPSSGSGNTIYF. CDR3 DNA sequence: TGTGCCAGCTCACCAAGCTCGGGGTCGGGAAACACCATATATTTT.

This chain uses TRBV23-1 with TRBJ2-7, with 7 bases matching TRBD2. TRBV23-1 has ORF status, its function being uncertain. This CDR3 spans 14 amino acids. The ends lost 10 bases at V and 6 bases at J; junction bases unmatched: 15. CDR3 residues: CAMREFTYSPEQYF. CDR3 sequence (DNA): TGCGCCATGCGGGAGTTTACGTATTCGCCCGAGCAGTACTTC.

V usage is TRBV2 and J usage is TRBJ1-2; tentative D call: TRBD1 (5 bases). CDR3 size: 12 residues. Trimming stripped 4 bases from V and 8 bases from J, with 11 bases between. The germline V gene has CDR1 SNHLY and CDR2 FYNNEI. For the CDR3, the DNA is TGTGCCAGCAGTGCGGAGGGGTTGGGCTACACCTTC. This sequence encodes CASSAEGLGYTF.

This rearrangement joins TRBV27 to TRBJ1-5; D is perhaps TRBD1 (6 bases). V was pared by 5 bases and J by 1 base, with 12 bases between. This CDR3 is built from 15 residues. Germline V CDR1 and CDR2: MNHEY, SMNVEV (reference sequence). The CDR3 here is CASSVLQGSNQPQHF. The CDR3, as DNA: TGTGCCAGCAGTGTACTACAGGGAAGCAATCAGCCCCAGCATTTT.

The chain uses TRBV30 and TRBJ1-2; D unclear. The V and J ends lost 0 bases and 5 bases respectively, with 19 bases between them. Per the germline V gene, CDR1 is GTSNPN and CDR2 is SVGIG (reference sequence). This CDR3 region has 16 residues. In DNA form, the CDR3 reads TGTGCCTGGAGTGTACGTCCAGCCCTGGGGATATATGGCTACACCTTC. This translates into CAWSVRPALGIYGYTF.

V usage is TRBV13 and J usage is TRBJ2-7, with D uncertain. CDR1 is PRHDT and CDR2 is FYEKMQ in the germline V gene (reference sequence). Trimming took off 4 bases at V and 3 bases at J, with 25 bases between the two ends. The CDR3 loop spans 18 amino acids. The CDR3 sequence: CASSSPDRSMVAGYEQYF. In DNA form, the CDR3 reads TGTGCCAGCAGCTCCCCGGACCGCTCCATGGTCGCCGGCTACGAGCAGTACTTC.

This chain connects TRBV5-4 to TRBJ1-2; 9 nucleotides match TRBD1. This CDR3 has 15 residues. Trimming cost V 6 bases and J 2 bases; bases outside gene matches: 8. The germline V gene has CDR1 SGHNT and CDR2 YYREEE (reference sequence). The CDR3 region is CASIGDRALNYGYTF. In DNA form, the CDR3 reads TGTGCCAGCATTGGGGACAGGGCGCTAAACTATGGCTACACCTTC.

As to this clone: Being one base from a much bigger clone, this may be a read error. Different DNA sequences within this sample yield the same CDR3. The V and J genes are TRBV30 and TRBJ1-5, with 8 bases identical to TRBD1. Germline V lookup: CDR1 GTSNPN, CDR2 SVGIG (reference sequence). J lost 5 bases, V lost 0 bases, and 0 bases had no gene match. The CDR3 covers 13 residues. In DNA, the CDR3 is TGTGCCTGGAGTGTACAGGGGGATCAGCCCCAGCATTTT. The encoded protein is CAWSVQGDQPQHF.

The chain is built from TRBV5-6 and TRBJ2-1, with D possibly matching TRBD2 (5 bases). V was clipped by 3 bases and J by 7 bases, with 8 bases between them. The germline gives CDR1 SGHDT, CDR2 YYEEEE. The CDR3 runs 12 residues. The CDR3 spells CASSWTGNEQFF. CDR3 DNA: TGTGCCAGCAGCTGGACGGGGAATGAGCAGTTCTTC.

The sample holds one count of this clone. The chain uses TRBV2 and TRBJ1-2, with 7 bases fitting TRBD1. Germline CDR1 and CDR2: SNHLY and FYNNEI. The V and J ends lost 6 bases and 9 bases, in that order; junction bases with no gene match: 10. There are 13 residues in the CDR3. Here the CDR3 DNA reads TGTGCCAGCAGCCTCGGGACAGACTCACGCTACACCTTC. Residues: CASSLGTDSRYTF.

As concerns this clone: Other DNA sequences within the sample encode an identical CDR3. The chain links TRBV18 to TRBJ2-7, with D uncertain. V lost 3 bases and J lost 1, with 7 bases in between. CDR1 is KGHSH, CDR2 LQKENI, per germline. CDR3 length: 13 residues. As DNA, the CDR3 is TGTGCCAGCTCACCGTCCCGATCCTACGAGCAGTACTTC. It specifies CASSPSRSYEQYF.

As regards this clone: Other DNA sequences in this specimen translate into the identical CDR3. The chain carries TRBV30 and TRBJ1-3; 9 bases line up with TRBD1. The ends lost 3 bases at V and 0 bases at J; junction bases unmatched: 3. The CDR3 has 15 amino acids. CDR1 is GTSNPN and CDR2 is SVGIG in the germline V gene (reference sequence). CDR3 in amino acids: CAWRDRGFSGNTIYF. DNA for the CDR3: TGTGCCTGGAGAGACAGGGGGTTCTCTGGAAACACCATATATTTT.

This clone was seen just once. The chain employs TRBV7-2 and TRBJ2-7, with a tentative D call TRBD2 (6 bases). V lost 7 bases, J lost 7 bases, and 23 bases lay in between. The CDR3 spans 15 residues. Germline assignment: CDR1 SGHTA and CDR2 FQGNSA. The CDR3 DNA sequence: TGTGCCAGCACTAGGGGCGGGGACCCGTCGGGGGAGCAGTACTTC. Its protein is CASTRGGDPSGEQYF.

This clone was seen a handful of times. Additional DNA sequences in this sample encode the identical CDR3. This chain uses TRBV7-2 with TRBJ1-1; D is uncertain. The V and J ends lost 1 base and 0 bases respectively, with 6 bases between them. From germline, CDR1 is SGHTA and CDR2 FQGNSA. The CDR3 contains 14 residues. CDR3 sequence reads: CASSLGAVNTEAFF. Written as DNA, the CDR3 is TGTGCCAGCAGCTTAGGGGCGGTGAACACTGAAGCTTTCTTT.